This record concerns one T cell receptor (beta chain) sequence. Its antigen is still unknown. At one end the junction does not follow the germline gene, possibly because of a read error. The data were taken from a study of response to subunit inactivated influenza vaccine. The study's findings and limits: The authors proposed limited new T cell recruitment per seasonal influenza vaccination.

TCRdb re-derived calls from the RT-PCR reads in MiXCR, one entry per CDR3 protein. The table lists hundreds of thousands of distinct CDR3 sequences, about a fifth of them singletons, with about a tenth in the top ten. The V gene's germline CDR1 is MNHNS and CDR2 SASEGT. CDR3 length: 12 amino acids. Sequences were derived from PBMCs from blood, sampled roughly 5 days after vaccination. This receptor was obtained from a man aged 50 to 59 who received an inactivated influenza vaccine. The chain links TRBV6-1 to TRBJ2-7, with 7 bases matching TRBD2. The CDR3 reads CASSEGGGSENF. As DNA, the CDR3 is TGTGCCAGCAGTGAAGGGGGCGGGAGTGAGAACTTC.